The 29 T cell receptor beta chains below were found in one sample sequenced in a study of Ad26.COV2.S vaccination and SARS-CoV-2 variants. Produced via immunoSEQ multiplex PCR; TCRdb's table is partial and in-frame only. The sample records approximately 240,000 clones, roughly 90% being singletons. The treatment here: some 20 received Ad26.COV2.S at low or high dose, single or two shots; 5 received placebo; per-sample allocation not given. The study sampled participants on day 63 after the first vaccine or placebo injection. Sample: peripheral blood, taken in a trial of Ad26.COV2.S vaccine versus placebo. Every receptor here comes from a person aged 18-60 years who received the Ad26.COV2.S COVID-19 vaccine or a placebo.

The chain couples TRBV28 to TRBJ1-1; possibly TRBD1 for D (6 bases). V was trimmed by 8 bases and J by 5 bases, leaving 15 bases between them. The CDR3 covers 13 residues. Germline assignment: CDR1 MDHEN and CDR2 SYDVKM. DNA of the CDR3: TGTGCCAGCGGTGCGGGGGGCCGGACTGAAGCTTTCTTT. Translated: CASGAGGRTEAFF.

V and J are TRBV5-1 and TRBJ2-3, with D perhaps being TRBD1 or TRBD2 (6 bases each). V lost 4 bases and J 2 bases, leaving 17 bases between the germline ends. From germline, CDR1 is SGHRS and CDR2 YFSETQ. This CDR3 has 16 residues. In nucleotides, the CDR3 is TGCGCCAGCAGCAGGTGGGGGGCAGGAACCACAGATACGCAGTATTTT. It yields the protein CASSRWGAGTTDTQYF.

DNA for the CDR3: TGTGCCAGCTCCAGGACAGAGATAAATTCACCCCTCCACTTT. The encoded protein is CASSRTEINSPLHF. The rearrangement uses TRBV18 and TRBJ1-6; maybe TRBD1 (6 bases). The V and J ends lost 6 bases and 7 bases respectively, with 13 bases between them. From germline, CDR1 is KGHSH and CDR2 LQKENI. This CDR3 contains 14 residues.

Only one count was recorded for this clone. The rearrangement links TRBV28 to TRBJ2-6; D possibly corresponds to TRBD1 (5 bases). CDR3 length equals 16 residues. Germline assignment: CDR1 MDHEN and CDR2 SYDVKM. V gave up 2 bases and J gave up 4 bases, with 12 bases separating them. The CDR3 here is CASSLIGRAGANVLTF. In nucleotides, the CDR3 is TGTGCCAGCAGTTTAATAGGCAGGGCCGGGGCCAACGTCCTGACTTTC.

This rearrangement joins TRBV15 to TRBJ2-2, with no clear D. The CDR3 runs to 13 residues. The V end lost 2 bases, the J end lost 6 bases, and 7 bases lay between the germline ends. The germline V gene has CDR1 LNHNV and CDR2 YYDKDF (reference sequence). The chain's CDR3 is CATSRLSAGELFF. The DNA for the CDR3 is TGTGCCACCAGCAGACTCTCCGCCGGGGAGCTGTTTTTT.

This clone showed up just a few times. This chain uses TRBV7-2 with TRBJ2-2; D gene ambiguous. Trimming shortened V by 4 bases and J by 2 bases, and 5 bases separated the two germline ends. The CDR3 extends over 13 amino acids. The germline CDR1 and CDR2 sequences are SGHTA and FQGNSA. The CDR3 coding sequence is TGTGCCAGCAGCTCCGAAAACACCGGGGAGCTGTTTTTT. Protein: CASSSENTGELFF.

V is TRBV18 and J is TRBJ2-5, with D uncertain. V was pared by 3 bases and J by 2 bases, with 10 bases between. Germline CDR1 reads KGHSH; CDR2 reads LQKENI. The CDR3 extends over 14 amino acids. CDR3 bases: TGTGCCAGCTCACCGCTCTCAGCTCAAGAGACCCAGTACTTC. Encoded protein: CASSPLSAQETQYF. The full variable domain, with the rest looked up from reference TRBV18 and TRBJ2-5, is NAGVMQNPRHLVRRRGQEARLRCSPMKGHSHVYWYRQLPEEGLKFMVYLQKENIIDESGMPKERFSAEFPKEGPSILRIQQVVRGDSAAYFCASSPLSAQETQYFGPGTRLLVL.

This rearrangement joins TRBV28 to TRBJ2-3; D remains unclear. CDR1 and CDR2 (germline): MDHEN, SYDVKM. The CDR3 totals 13 residues. The V end was cut by 2 bases, the J end by 3 bases, with 6 bases between. In DNA form, the CDR3 reads TGTGCCAGCAGTTTACAGCTGACAGATACGCAGTATTTT. Protein: CASSLQLTDTQYF. Full variable domain (rest looked up from reference TRBV28 and TRBJ2-3): DVKVTQSSRYLVKRTGEKVFLECVQDMDHENMFWYRQDPGLGLRLIYFSYDVKMKEKGDIPEGYSVSREKKERFSLILESASTNQTSMYLCASSLQLTDTQYFGPGTRLTVL.

V gene TRBV6-6 combines with J gene TRBJ2-3, with 10 bases fitting TRBD2. The CDR3 loop spans 16 amino acids. CDR1 is MNHNY, CDR2 SVGAGI, per germline (reference sequence). Unmatched junction bases numbered 7, after V lost 2 bases and J lost 5 bases. CDR3 DNA sequence: TGTGCCAGCAGTTACGTACTAGCGGGGCAAGGAGATACGCAGTATTTT. This codes for CASSYVLAGQGDTQYF.

This clone came up once. The chain couples TRBV3-1 (or the pseudogene TRBV3-2) to TRBJ2-1; 9 positions agree with TRBD1. The J segment lost 8 bases and the V segment lost 4 bases, leaving 9 bases of the junction unmatched. This CDR3 contains 15 residues. Germline V CDR1 and CDR2: LGHDT, YNNKEL (reference sequence). CDR3 sequence reads: CASSPGQGGVDEQFF. The CDR3 coding sequence is TGTGCCAGCAGCCCGGGACAGGGAGGGGTTGATGAGCAGTTCTTC.

This sequence joins TRBV5-1 and TRBJ2-7; D is unclear. V lost 0 bases and J 0 bases, leaving 7 bases between the germline ends. The CDR3 runs 14 residues. The V gene's germline CDR1 is SGHRS and CDR2 YFSETQ. DNA of the CDR3: TGCGCCAGCAGCTTGGCCGGCAGCTCCTACGAGCAGTACTTC. It specifies CASSLAGSSYEQYF.

This chain connects TRBV2 to TRBJ2-6; 8 nucleotides align to TRBD1. Germline values: CDR1 SNHLY, CDR2 FYNNEI. The CDR3 totals 13 residues. The ends lost 10 bases at V and 4 bases at J; junction bases unmatched: 3. The CDR3, as DNA: TGTGCCACCCAGGGGGCCGGGGCCAACGTCCTGACTTTC. Translated: CATQGAGANVLTF.

The V gene is TRBV5-6, the J gene TRBJ2-7; D is perhaps TRBD2 (5 bases). V dropped 2 bases and J dropped 5 bases, with 11 bases sitting between them. Germline V gene lookup returns CDR1 SGHDT and CDR2 YYEEEE. This CDR3 is 13 amino acids long. The chain's CDR3 is CASSFTRRDEQYF. In DNA, the CDR3 is TGTGCCAGCAGCTTTACTAGGCGGGACGAGCAGTACTTC.

The chain couples TRBV5-8 to TRBJ2-1, with TRBD2 matching 11 bases. V lost 1 base to trimming and J lost 4 bases; unmatched junction nucleotides: 10. In germline, CDR1 is SGHTS, CDR2 YDEGEE. The length of the CDR3 is 18 residues. As DNA, the CDR3 is TGTGCCAGCAGCTTGAGAACTAGCGGGAGAGTAGGGTACAATGAGCAGTTCTTC. This sequence encodes CASSLRTSGRVGYNEQFF.

This chain links TRBV5-4 with TRBJ2-2; 8 bases match TRBD1. CDR1 and CDR2 from the germline V gene are SGHNT and YYREEE (reference sequence). The CDR3 runs 16 residues. Germline trimming cut 4 bases from V and 4 bases from J; bases unmatched to any gene: 9. CDR3 DNA: TGTGCCAGCAGCGTGGACAGGGTCGGTGGCACCGGGGAGCTGTTTTTT. Amino acid sequence: CASSVDRVGGTGELFF.

J is TRBJ1-4 and V is TRBV28; 7 nucleotides match TRBD1. Trimming at V came to 5 bases and at J to 5 bases, leaving 11 bases not matched to a gene. Germline CDR1 MDHEN, CDR2 SYDVKM. The CDR3 runs to 16 residues. This CDR3 is CASSPPGQARNEKLFF. DNA for the CDR3: TGTGCCAGCAGTCCTCCCGGACAGGCTAGAAATGAAAAACTGTTTTTT.

The chain uses TRBV9 and TRBJ1-4, with 10 bases lining up with TRBD1. Looked up from germline, CDR1 is SGDLS and CDR2 is YYNGEE. Trimming at V came to 0 bases and at J to 8 bases, leaving 4 bases not matched to a gene. The CDR3 is made up of 15 amino acids. DNA for the CDR3: TGTGCCAGCAGCGTAGGAGTGGGACAGGGGGAAAAACTGTTTTTT. Residues: CASSVGVGQGEKLFF.

The gene calls are TRBV5-1 and TRBJ2-2, with 7 nucleotides matching TRBD1. Trimming removed 5 bases from V and 0 bases from J; junction bases left unmatched: 7. The V gene's germline CDR1 is SGHRS and CDR2 YFSETQ. This CDR3 is 16 amino acids long. The CDR3: CASRQTGKANTGELFF. The CDR3 DNA reads as TGCGCCAGCAGGCAGACAGGGAAGGCGAACACCGGGGAGCTGTTTTTT.

V and J are TRBV28 and TRBJ2-7, with 8 bases identical to TRBD1. Germline loops: CDR1 MDHEN, CDR2 SYDVKM. This CDR3 spans 16 amino acids. V was clipped by 2 bases and J by 4 bases; unmatched bases: 10. CDR3 DNA sequence: TGTGCCAGCAGTTTACCCCCCGGACAGGGCGCGTACGAGCAGTACTTC. The encoded protein is CASSLPPGQGAYEQYF.

V and J are TRBV28 and TRBJ1-2; a possible D gene is TRBD1 (6 bases). Germline CDR1 and CDR2: MDHEN and SYDVKM. The V and J ends lost 2 bases and 5 bases respectively, with 12 bases between them. This CDR3 has 14 amino acids. The CDR3 loop reads CASSLGQGPYGYTF. Here the CDR3 DNA reads TGTGCCAGCAGTTTAGGCCAGGGGCCTTATGGCTACACCTTC.

The V gene is TRBV11-2, the J gene TRBJ1-2; 10 bases are shared with TRBD1. Looked up from germline, CDR1 is SGHAT and CDR2 is FQNNGV. Trimming at V came to 5 bases and at J to 4 bases, leaving 10 bases not matched to a gene. This CDR3 has 16 residues. The CDR3 region is CASSGQGVGQFYGYTF. DNA for the CDR3: TGTGCCAGCAGCGGACAGGGGGTTGGGCAGTTCTATGGCTACACCTTC.

The chain combines TRBV9 with TRBJ2-1; TRBD2 agrees at 10 bases. J was trimmed by 6 bases and V by 0 bases; bases with no gene match: 3. Germline values: CDR1 SGDLS, CDR2 YYNGEE. The CDR3 is made up of 15 amino acids. Here the CDR3 reads CASSVVAGGSNEQFF. CDR3 sequence (DNA): TGTGCCAGCAGCGTAGTAGCGGGAGGCTCCAATGAGCAGTTCTTC. The full variable domain, rest sourced from reference TRBV9 and TRBJ2-1, is DSGVTQTPKHLITATGQRVTLRCSPRSGDLSVYWYQQSLDQGLQFLIQYYNGEERAKGNILERFSAQQFPDLHSELNLSSLELGDSALYFCASSVVAGGSNEQFFGPGTRLTVL.

This sequence joins TRBV5-1 and TRBJ2-7; D unclear. CDR3 size: 15 residues. Germline V CDR1 and CDR2: SGHRS, YFSETQ. With 0 bases removed from V and 4 bases from J, the gap between germline ends came to 14 bases. This chain's CDR3 is CASSLAVGLSYEQYF. Here the CDR3 DNA reads TGCGCCAGCAGCTTGGCCGTTGGTTTGTCTTACGAGCAGTACTTC.

This chain uses TRBV27 with TRBJ1-3; no clear D. Between the trimmed V and J ends, which lost 11 bases and 0 bases, there was a span of 20 bases. This CDR3 is 16 amino acids long. Germline CDR1 reads MNHEY; CDR2 reads SMNVEV (reference sequence). For the CDR3, the DNA is TGTGCCGGAAGTCGGGTTACCGTCGACTCTGGAAACACCATATATTTT. This encodes CAGSRVTVDSGNTIYF.

CDR3 sequence reads: CASMVSGLFTEAFF. CDR3 DNA: TGTGCCAGCATGGTATCAGGTTTGTTCACTGAAGCTTTCTTT. This chain links TRBV6-5 with TRBJ1-1; D uncertain. CDR3 length: 14 amino acids. The V end lost 7 bases, the J end lost 4 bases, and 16 bases lay between the germline ends. Looked up from germline, CDR1 is MNHEY and CDR2 is SVGAGI.

The chain recombines TRBV10-3 with TRBJ1-1, with 10 bases matching TRBD1. Germline V gene sequence: CDR1 ENHRY, CDR2 SYGVKD. The CDR3 sequence is 15 residues long. With 8 bases clipped from V and 3 bases from J, the junction kept 9 bases outside the gene matches. The CDR3, as DNA: TGTGCCATCGCGCCCGGGGGGACAGGGGACACTGAAGCTTTCTTT. Translation: CAIAPGGTGDTEAFF.

This clone occurred a few times. This sequence joins TRBV4-3 and TRBJ1-2; D might be TRBD1 (5 bases). V was pared by 0 bases and J by 1 base, with 9 bases between. The CDR3 extends over 15 amino acids. The germline V gene encodes CDR1 LGHNA and CDR2 YSLEER. The CDR3 DNA is TGCGCCAGCAGCCAAGAGGGAAGGGGTAACTATGGCTACACCTTC. It encodes CASSQEGRGNYGYTF.

The rearrangement uses TRBV7-9 and TRBJ2-1; D assignment may be TRBD1 or TRBD2 (5 bases each). V was cut by 5 bases and J by 8 bases, with 13 bases left in between. The CDR3 consists of 13 residues. In germline, CDR1 is SEHNR, CDR2 FQNEAQ (reference sequence). This CDR3 is CASSMGPGDEQFF. For the CDR3, the DNA is TGTGCCAGCAGCATGGGACCTGGGGATGAGCAGTTCTTC. The whole variable domain, filled in from reference TRBV7-9 and TRBJ2-1, reads DTGVSQNPRHKITKRGQNVTFRCDPISEHNRLYWYRQTLGQGPEFLTYFQNEAQLEKSRLLSDRFSAERPKGSFSTLEIQRTEQGDSAMYLCASSMGPGDEQFFGPGTRLTVL.

The genes are TRBV20-1 and TRBJ1-5; TRBD1 aligns across 7 bases. This CDR3 region has 15 residues. Germline assignment: CDR1 DFQATT and CDR2 SNEGSKA (reference sequence). J was trimmed by 1 base and V by 3 bases; bases with no gene match: 6. The CDR3 nucleotides are TGCAGTGCTAGTCACAGGGGATGGAGCAATCAGCCCCAGCATTTT. Its translation is CSASHRGWSNQPQHF.